These 16 T cell receptor beta chains share one sample of origin, sequenced in a study of PD-1 blockade in classical Hodgkin lymphoma. Sequenced by immunoSEQ multiplex PCR; TCRdb stores in-frame clones only, minus some. The sample has about 50,000 clones, around 70% seen once. Each patient's relapse followed autologous stem cell transplantation, and brentuximab vedotin exposure varied. The sample consisted of peripheral blood mononuclear cells (PBMCs), taken at baseline. These receptors were taken from a human donor with classical Hodgkin lymphoma.

The rearrangement links TRBV7-9 to TRBJ2-7; 10 bases are a match to TRBD2. Trimming removed 5 bases from V and 2 bases from J; junction bases left unmatched: 9. This CDR3 spans 16 amino acids. Germline lookup yields CDR1 SEHNR and CDR2 FQNEAQ (reference sequence). The CDR3: CASSDPELAGTYEQYF. In DNA, the CDR3 is TGTGCCAGCAGCGACCCCGAACTAGCGGGAACCTACGAGCAGTACTTC.

The chain carries TRBV14 and TRBJ2-5, with D perhaps matching TRBD2 (6 bases). CDR1 SGHDN and CDR2 FVKESK come from the germline V gene. V lost 5 bases, J lost 9 bases, and 19 bases lay in between. CDR3 size: 14 residues. The CDR3 DNA is TGTGCCAGCAGCGGGGGGATTTGGAGTCCAGCCCAGTACTTC. Residues: CASSGGIWSPAQYF.

The V gene is TRBV27, the J gene TRBJ2-5, with D uncertain. Germline assignment: CDR1 MNHEY and CDR2 SMNVEV (reference sequence). V was trimmed by 7 bases and J by 2 bases, leaving 11 bases between them. This CDR3 contains 13 residues. The CDR3: CASKRRRQETQYF. CDR3 nucleotide sequence: TGTGCCAGCAAGCGAAGAAGGCAAGAGACCCAGTACTTC.

The chain links TRBV10-2 to TRBJ2-1, with TRBD1 matching over 9 bases. V lost 10 bases, J lost 4 bases, and 11 bases stayed unmatched. The CDR3 length is 15 residues. From germline, CDR1 is WSHSY and CDR2 SAAADI. As DNA, the CDR3 is TGCGCCACCAATACAGGACAGGGGCGTTACAATGAGCAGTTCTTC. Protein sequence: CATNTGQGRYNEQFF.

This clone was seen a single time. This chain links TRBV25-1 with TRBJ1-2, with 7 bases matching TRBD1. J gave up 8 bases and V 6 bases, and 9 bases lay outside the gene matches. The CDR3 runs 13 residues. Per germline, CDR1 MGHDK and CDR2 SYGVNS. The CDR3 DNA sequence: TGTGCCAGCAGAGCTGAGGGGGCTGGAGGCTACACCTTC. Translation gives CASRAEGAGGYTF.

Worth noting for this clone: Other nucleotide sequences in the sample specify the same CDR3. The rearrangement joins TRBV2 to TRBJ2-1; 9 nucleotides align to TRBD2. CDR3 length: 15 amino acids. Germline CDR1 and CDR2: SNHLY and FYNNEI. The V gene end was trimmed by 2 bases and the J gene end by 3 bases; junction bases not matched to a gene: 2. The CDR3 region has the DNA TGTGCCAGCAGTGAAAATAGCGGGAGCTACAATGAGCAGTTCTTC. This translates into CASSENSGSYNEQFF.

The chain carries TRBV10-1 and TRBJ2-3, with a possible D match to TRBD2 (6 bases). Germline lookup yields CDR1 WNHNN and CDR2 SYGVQD (reference sequence). The length of the CDR3 is 12 residues. Trimming stripped 4 bases from V and 6 bases from J, with 8 bases between. CDR3 protein: CASSGAGDTQYF. In DNA form, the CDR3 reads TGCGCCAGCAGTGGGGCGGGGGATACGCAGTATTTT.

DNA of the CDR3: TGTGCCAGCAGTGCAAGCCCAGGGGCGACTACTGAAGCTTTCTTT. As protein: CASSASPGATTEAFF. This sequence joins TRBV2 and TRBJ1-1; TRBD1 is a possible D gene (6 bases). Germline values: CDR1 SNHLY, CDR2 FYNNEI. The ends were cut back, 4 bases at V and 5 bases at J, with 17 bases in the middle. This CDR3 is 15 amino acids long.

V and J are TRBV5-1 and TRBJ1-5; TRBD1 might be the D (5 bases). Germline V lookup: CDR1 SGHRS, CDR2 YFSETQ. V lost 0 bases to trimming and J lost 5 bases, with 9 bases between them. The CDR3 runs 14 residues. CDR3 bases: TGCGCCAGCAGCTTGGCTGGGGGTGATCAGCCCCAGCATTTT. It codes for CASSLAGGDQPQHF.

This chain connects TRBV30 to TRBJ2-2; D ambiguous. The CDR3 is 11 amino acids. Trimming left V 2 bases short and J 6 bases short, with 4 bases between. Germline V CDR1 and CDR2: GTSNPN, SVGIG (reference sequence). The CDR3 protein is CAWSTSGELFF. In DNA, the CDR3 is TGTGCCTGGAGTACTTCCGGGGAGCTGTTTTTT.

V and J are TRBV6-5 and TRBJ2-7; D not certain. CDR3 length: 13 amino acids. The V and J ends lost 2 bases and 4 bases respectively, with 9 bases between them. In germline, CDR1 is MNHEY, CDR2 SVGAGI. The CDR3 sequence: CASSYGYWYEQYF. The CDR3 nucleotides read TGTGCCAGCAGTTACGGGTACTGGTACGAGCAGTACTTC.

The gene calls are TRBV5-1 and TRBJ1-1; D is unresolved. From germline, CDR1 is SGHRS and CDR2 YFSETQ. The CDR3 length is 14 residues. The ends were cut back, 1 base at V and 2 bases at J, with 9 bases in the middle. The DNA for the CDR3 is TGCGCCAGCAGCTTGTTGGGGAGCAACACTGAAGCTTTCTTT. Protein product: CASSLLGSNTEAFF.

Turning to this clone: The same CDR3 also results from other DNA sequences found in this sample. The chain carries TRBV7-9 and TRBJ1-5; 7 nucleotides agree with TRBD1. V trimming: 1 base; J trimming: 2 bases; junction bases outside the gene matches: 2. Germline V gene data show CDR1 as SEHNR and CDR2 as FQNEAQ (reference sequence). The CDR3 sequence is 15 residues long. The CDR3 nucleotides are TGTGCCAGCAGCTTAGGGACAGGCGGCAATCAGCCCCAGCATTTT. Its protein is CASSLGTGGNQPQHF.

This clone was detected only once. The chain joins TRBV10-3 to TRBJ2-1; D perhaps matches TRBD2 (5 bases). V gave up 3 bases and J gave up 9 bases, with 12 bases separating them. Looked up from germline, CDR1 is ENHRY and CDR2 is SYGVKD. This CDR3 spans 13 amino acids. DNA of the CDR3: TGTGCCATCAGTGAACTGGGAGTAATTGAGCAGTTCTTC. It specifies CAISELGVIEQFF.

This clone occurred a few times. The V and J genes are TRBV7-9 and TRBJ2-5; D is possibly TRBD2 (5 bases). CDR1 and CDR2 (germline): SEHNR, FQNEAQ (reference sequence). Trimming took off 4 bases at V and 5 bases at J, with 17 bases between the two ends. The CDR3 is 15 amino acids. CDR3 sequence reads: CASSSSGLDWETQYF. The CDR3 DNA reads TGTGCCAGCAGCTCATCCGGACTGGATTGGGAGACCCAGTACTTC.

CDR3 nucleotides: TGTGCCAGTAGCCCTACAGGCGCCTCCTACGAGCAGTACTTC. This gives the protein CASSPTGASYEQYF. V usage is TRBV19 and J usage is TRBJ2-7; the D gene is possibly TRBD1 (5 bases). Germline V CDR1 and CDR2: LNHDA, SQIVND (reference sequence). The CDR3 loop spans 14 amino acids. Trimming pared 6 bases from V and 0 bases from J, leaving 12 bases between.